This T cell receptor beta chain was recorded in a study of breast tumors, draining lymph nodes, adjacent tissues. Study outcomes and limitations: Tumors had less TCR diversity than lymph nodes, more than nontumor tissue. The lymph node origin of tumor T cells was framed as consistent with a hypothesis, not demonstrated. Most tumor T cells seemingly derive from lymph node, then expand in tumor.

With regard to this clonotype: Its antigen is still unknown.

TCRdb ran MiXCR on the multiplex PCR reads and lists one entry per CDR3 protein. The repertoire includes under 110,000 distinct CDR3 sequences, 30% of them detected once, and approximately 5.3% sits in the top ten. Axillary draining lymph nodes of breast cancer patients supplied the node samples. In germline, CDR1 is MDHEN, CDR2 SYDVKM. The V end lost 5 bases, the J end lost 4 bases, and 16 bases lay between the germline ends. The CDR3 runs 15 residues. The chain recombines TRBV28 with TRBJ2-3, with a possible D match to TRBD2 (7 bases). Sequences were obtained from axillary lymph node tissue. This clonotype was sampled from a female donor with breast cancer. Some clones in this sample may be carry-over from other donors' samples. CDR3 sequence: CASSPSPGGADTQYF. The CDR3 bases are TGTGCCAGCAGTCCCTCCCCGGGGGGCGCAGATACGCAGTATTTT.